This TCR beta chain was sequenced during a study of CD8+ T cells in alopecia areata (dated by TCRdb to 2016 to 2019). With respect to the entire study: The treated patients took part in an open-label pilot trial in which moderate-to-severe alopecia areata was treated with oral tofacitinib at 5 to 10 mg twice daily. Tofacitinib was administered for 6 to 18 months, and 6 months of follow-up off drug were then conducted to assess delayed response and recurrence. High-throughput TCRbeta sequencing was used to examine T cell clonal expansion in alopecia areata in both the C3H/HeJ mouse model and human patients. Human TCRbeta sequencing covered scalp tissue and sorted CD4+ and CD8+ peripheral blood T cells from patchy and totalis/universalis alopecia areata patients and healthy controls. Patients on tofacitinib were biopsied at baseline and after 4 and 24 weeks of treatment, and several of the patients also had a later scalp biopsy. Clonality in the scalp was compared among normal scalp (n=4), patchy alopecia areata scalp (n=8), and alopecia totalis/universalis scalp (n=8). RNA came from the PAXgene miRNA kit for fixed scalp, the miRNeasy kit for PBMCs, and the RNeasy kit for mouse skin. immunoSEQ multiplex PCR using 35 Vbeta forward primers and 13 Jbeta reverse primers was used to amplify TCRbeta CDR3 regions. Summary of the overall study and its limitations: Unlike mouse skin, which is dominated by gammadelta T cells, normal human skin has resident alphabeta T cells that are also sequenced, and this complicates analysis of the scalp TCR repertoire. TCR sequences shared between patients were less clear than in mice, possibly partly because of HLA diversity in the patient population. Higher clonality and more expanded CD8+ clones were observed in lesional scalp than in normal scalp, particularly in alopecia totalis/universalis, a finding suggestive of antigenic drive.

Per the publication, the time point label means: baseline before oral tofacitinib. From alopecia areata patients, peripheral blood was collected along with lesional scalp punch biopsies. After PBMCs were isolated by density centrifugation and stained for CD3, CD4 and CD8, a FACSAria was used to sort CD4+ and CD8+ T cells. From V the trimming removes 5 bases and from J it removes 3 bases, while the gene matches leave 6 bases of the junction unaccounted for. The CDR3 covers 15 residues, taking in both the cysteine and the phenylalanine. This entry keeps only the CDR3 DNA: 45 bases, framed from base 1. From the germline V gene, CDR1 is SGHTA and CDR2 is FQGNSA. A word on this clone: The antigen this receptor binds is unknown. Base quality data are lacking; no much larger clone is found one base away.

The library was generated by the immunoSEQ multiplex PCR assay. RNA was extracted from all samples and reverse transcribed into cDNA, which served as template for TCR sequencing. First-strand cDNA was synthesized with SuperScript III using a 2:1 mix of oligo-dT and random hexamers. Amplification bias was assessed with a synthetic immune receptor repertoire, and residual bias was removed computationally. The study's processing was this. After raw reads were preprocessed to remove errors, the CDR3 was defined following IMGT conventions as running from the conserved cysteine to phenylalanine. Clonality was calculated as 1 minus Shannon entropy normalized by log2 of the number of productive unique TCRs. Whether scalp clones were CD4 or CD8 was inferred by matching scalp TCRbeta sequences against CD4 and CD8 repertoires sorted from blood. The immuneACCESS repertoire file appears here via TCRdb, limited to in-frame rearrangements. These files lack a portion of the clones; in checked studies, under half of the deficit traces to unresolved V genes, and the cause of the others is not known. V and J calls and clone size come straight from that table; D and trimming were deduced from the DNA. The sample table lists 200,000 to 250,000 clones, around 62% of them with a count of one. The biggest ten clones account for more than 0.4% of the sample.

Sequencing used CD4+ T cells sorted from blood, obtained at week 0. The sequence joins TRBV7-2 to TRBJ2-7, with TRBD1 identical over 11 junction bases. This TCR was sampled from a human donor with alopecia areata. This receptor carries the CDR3 CASSRTGTGGYEQYF. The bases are TGTGCCAGCAGCCGAACCGGGACAGGGGGCTACGAGCAGTACTTC.